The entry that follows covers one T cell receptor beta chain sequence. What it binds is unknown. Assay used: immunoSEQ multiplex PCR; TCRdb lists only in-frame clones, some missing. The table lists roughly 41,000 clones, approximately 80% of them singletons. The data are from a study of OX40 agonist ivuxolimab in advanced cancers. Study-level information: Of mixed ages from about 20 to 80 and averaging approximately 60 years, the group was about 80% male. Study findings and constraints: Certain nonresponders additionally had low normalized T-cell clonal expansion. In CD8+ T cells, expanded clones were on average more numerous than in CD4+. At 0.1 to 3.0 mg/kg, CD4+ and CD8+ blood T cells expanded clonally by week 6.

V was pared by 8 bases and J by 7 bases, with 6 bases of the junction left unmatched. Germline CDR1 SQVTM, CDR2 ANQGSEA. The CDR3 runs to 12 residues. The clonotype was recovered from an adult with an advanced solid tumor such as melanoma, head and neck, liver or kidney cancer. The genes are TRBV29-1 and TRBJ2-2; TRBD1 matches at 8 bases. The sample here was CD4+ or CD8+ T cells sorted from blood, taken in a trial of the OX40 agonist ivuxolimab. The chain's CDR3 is CSSGQGGGELFF. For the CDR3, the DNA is TGCAGCTCTGGACAGGGAGGCGGGGAGCTGTTTTTT.